This is a list of T cell receptor beta chains from one sample in a study of cytomegalovirus exposure and HLA in healthy donors. Using immunoSEQ multiplex PCR, the repertoire was profiled, and TCRdb retains in-frame clones only, with some absent. This table holds under 150,000 clones, 75% to 80% found once. The sequenced material came from PBMCs. Receptors were obtained from a woman in her thirties or forties in good health and CMV-seropositive. Both conserved end residues are part of each CDR3. A D gene is named only where the DNA matches it firmly. Where a row states a size, it is once, few, many or the class of an expanded clone; other rows omit it.

>TRBV21-1|-|TRBJ1-1|-
CASSSFMNTEAFF
TGTGCCAGCAGCTCCTTTATGAACACTGAAGCTTTCTTT
>TRBV7-2|few|TRBJ1-6|-
CASSLVTRPLHF
TGTGCCAGCAGCTTAGTTACGAGGCCCCTCCACTTT
>TRBV9|-|TRBJ2-2|-
CASSVRGGNTGELFF
TGTGCCAGCAGCGTTAGAGGGGGGAACACCGGGGAGCTGTTTTTT
>TRBV7-9|-|TRBJ2-3|TRBD1
CASSLAGGGTGVKDTQYF
TGTGCCAGCAGCTTAGCTGGAGGTGGGACAGGGGTTAAAGATACGCAGTATTTT
>TRBV11-1|-|TRBJ1-1|-
CASSLLSAGTEAFF
TGTGCCAGCAGCTTATTGTCGGCGGGCACTGAAGCTTTCTTT
>TRBV5-6|-|TRBJ2-7|TRBD1
CASSWGTGSSYEQYF
TGTGCCAGCAGCTGGGGGACAGGGAGCTCCTACGAGCAGTACTTC
>TRBV2|once|TRBJ2-5|-
CASNQGEETQYF
TGTGCCAGCAATCAGGGTGAGGAGACCCAGTACTTC
>TRBV19|few|TRBJ2-7|TRBD1
CATTGTGSREQYF
TGTGCCACCACCGGGACAGGGTCTCGGGAGCAGTACTTC
>TRBV12-5|-|TRBJ2-3|-
CASGLRPGVYLDTQYF
TGTGCTAGTGGTTTGCGGCCGGGAGTGTATCTAGATACGCAGTATTTT
>TRBV18|many|TRBJ2-7|-
CASSLTLRGYEQYF
TGTGCCAGCTCACTTACACTCAGGGGTTACGAGCAGTACTTC
>TRBV12-5|-|TRBJ2-7|TRBD1
CASGSLDRLNYEQYF
TGTGCTAGTGGTTCGCTGGACAGGCTCAACTACGAGCAGTACTTC
>TRBV5-1|-|TRBJ2-3|TRBD1
CASSLGTGFTDTQYF
TGCGCCAGCAGCCTCGGGACAGGATTCACAGATACGCAGTATTTT
>TRBV18|few|TRBJ1-2|-
CASSPSGIGYGYTF
TGTGCCAGCTCACCTTCCGGGATCGGGTATGGCTACACCTTC
>TRBV7-2|-|TRBJ2-1|-
CASSQTTWSDHNEQFF
TGTGCCAGCAGCCAAACAACTTGGAGCGATCACAATGAGCAGTTCTTC
>TRBV21-1|-|TRBJ1-2|-
CASSPRTGIGGYTF
TGTGCCAGCAGCCCAAGGACGGGGATCGGGGGCTACACCTTC
>TRBV5-4|-|TRBJ2-1|TRBD1
CASSLRGQGRYNEQFF
TGTGCCAGCAGCTTGAGGGGACAGGGCCGCTACAATGAGCAGTTCTTC
>TRBV4-2|-|TRBJ2-1|-
CASSRRLAEDYNEQFF
TGTGCCAGCAGCCGCCGCCTAGCAGAAGATTACAATGAGCAGTTCTTC
>TRBV5-1|-|TRBJ1-2|-
CASSPGGGGGYTF
TGCGCCAGCAGCCCCGGTGGGGGGGGCGGCTACACCTTC
>TRBV5-1|few|TRBJ1-1|-
CASSASTVNTEAFF
TGCGCCAGCAGCGCTTCGACAGTGAACACTGAAGCTTTCTTT
>TRBV27|few|TRBJ2-3|-
CAIRGVADTQYF
TGTGCCATCAGGGGAGTGGCAGATACGCAGTATTTT
>TRBV19|-|TRBJ2-7|TRBD2
CASRRAGGSEQYF
TGTGCCAGTAGGAGGGCGGGAGGGAGCGAGCAGTACTTC
>TRBV25-1|-|TRBJ2-5|-
CASSGQETQYF
TGTGCCAGCAGTGGGCAGGAGACCCAGTACTTC
>TRBV28|-|TRBJ2-1|-
CASSLIWGTGGREQFF
TGTGCCAGCAGTTTAATTTGGGGGACCGGGGGGCGCGAGCAGTTCTTC
>TRBV6-1|-|TRBJ2-7|-
CASSEARGGEQYF
TGTGCCAGCAGTGAAGCCCGGGGAGGTGAGCAGTACTTC
>TRBV27|-|TRBJ1-3|-
CASSPRGTSGNTIYF
TGTGCCAGCAGTCCCAGGGGAACCTCTGGAAACACCATATATTTT
>TRBV7-9|once|TRBJ2-7|-
CASSSLDSSEQYF
TGTGCCAGCAGCTCTTTAGACAGCTCGGAGCAGTACTTC
>TRBV7-2|-|TRBJ2-1|-
CASREVRGAGYNEQFF
TGTGCCAGCAGAGAAGTGAGGGGAGCGGGCTACAATGAGCAGTTCTTC
>TRBV7-2|-|TRBJ2-7|TRBD1
CASSIGTGYEQYF
TGTGCCAGCAGCATCGGGACAGGATACGAGCAGTACTTC
>TRBV5-1|-|TRBJ2-3|-
CASSLVVADRDTQYF
TGCGCCAGCAGCTTGGTGGTAGCTGATCGAGATACGCAGTATTTT
>TRBV7-3|few|TRBJ2-3|-
CASSLIAGDTQYF
TGTGCCAGCAGCTTAATCGCGGGCGATACGCAGTATTTT
>TRBV28|-|TRBJ1-5|TRBD1
CASSLWGQLNQPQHF
TGTGCCAGCAGTTTATGGGGACAGTTAAATCAGCCCCAGCATTTT
>TRBV6-1|-|TRBJ1-1|TRBD1
CASSEPTGDTEAFF
TGTGCCAGCAGTGAACCGACAGGGGACACTGAAGCTTTCTTT
>TRBV5-1|-|TRBJ2-3|-
CASSLQGWAVTDTQYF
TGCGCCAGCAGCTTACAGGGTTGGGCGGTCACAGATACGCAGTATTTT
>TRBV5-8|few|TRBJ1-1|-
CASSLLTGVTEAFF
TGTGCCAGCAGCTTGCTGACGGGGGTCACTGAAGCTTTCTTT
>TRBV29-1|-|TRBJ2-1|TRBD2
CSVETSGRVYNEQFF
TGCAGCGTTGAGACTAGCGGGAGGGTCTACAATGAGCAGTTCTTC